Listed below are T cell receptor beta chains from one sample, sequenced in a study of shared clonotypes between healthy human individuals. TCRdb keeps only in-frame clones here, not all; method: immunoSEQ multiplex PCR. The sample lists 2 million to 3 million clones; around 94% were seen once. The specimen was naive CD4+ T cells sorted from blood. The receptor set was obtained from a man between 18 and 35 years old in good health. Both conserved end residues are part of each CDR3. Fields, in order: D gene, V gene, clone size, J gene, CDR3 DNA, CDR3 protein. A D gene is named only where the DNA matches it firmly. Only some rows state a clone size, as once, few, many or a class for expanded clones.

d_call: TRBD2
v_call: TRBV18
clone_size: NA
j_call: TRBJ2-5
cdr3_nt: TGTGCCAGCTCACAACGGACTAGCGGGGGCCTCACCAAAGAGACCCAGTACTTC
cdr3_aa: CASSQRTSGGLTKETQYF

d_call: TRBD2
v_call: TRBV5-1
clone_size: NA
j_call: TRBJ2-3
cdr3_nt: TGCGCCAGCAGCTCTGGACTAGCGGGGCCGGCCGATACGCAGTATTTT
cdr3_aa: CASSSGLAGPADTQYF

d_call: TRBD1
v_call: TRBV7-9
clone_size: NA
j_call: TRBJ1-6
cdr3_nt: TGTGCCAGCAGCTCCGGGACAGCCTCACCCCTCCACTTT
cdr3_aa: CASSSGTASPLHF

d_call: TRBD1
v_call: TRBV29-1
clone_size: once
j_call: TRBJ1-2
cdr3_nt: TGCAGCGTTCTGACAGGGTGGAGATCTGGCTACACCTTC
cdr3_aa: CSVLTGWRSGYTF

d_call: TRBD1
v_call: TRBV18
clone_size: NA
j_call: TRBJ1-3
cdr3_nt: TGTGCCAGCTCACCGGGACAGGGATCCGGAAACACCATATATTTT
cdr3_aa: CASSPGQGSGNTIYF

d_call: NA
v_call: TRBV7-6
clone_size: NA
j_call: TRBJ1-4
cdr3_nt: TGTGCCAGCAGCTTAGCGAGGACGTCTGCAACTAATGAAAAACTGTTTTTT
cdr3_aa: CASSLARTSATNEKLFF

d_call: TRBD1
v_call: TRBV19
clone_size: few
j_call: TRBJ2-2
cdr3_nt: TGTGCCAGTAGTCCAGGGACAGGGAACACCGGGGAGCTGTTTTTT
cdr3_aa: CASSPGTGNTGELFF

d_call: NA
v_call: TRBV6-1
clone_size: NA
j_call: TRBJ2-3
cdr3_nt: TGTGCCAGCAGTCGCAAGGGTGATACGCAGTATTTT
cdr3_aa: CASSRKGDTQYF

d_call: NA
v_call: TRBV5-1
clone_size: once
j_call: TRBJ2-7
cdr3_nt: TGCGCCAGCAGCTCGGTACAGGGAGTCTACGAGCAGTACTTC
cdr3_aa: CASSSVQGVYEQYF

d_call: NA
v_call: TRBV12-5
clone_size: few
j_call: TRBJ2-7
cdr3_nt: TGTGCTAGTGGTTTTAGGGGTCCCTACGAGCAGTACTTC
cdr3_aa: CASGFRGPYEQYF

d_call: NA
v_call: TRBV7-9
clone_size: once
j_call: TRBJ1-2
cdr3_nt: TGTGCCAGCAGCTTAAGCCAGGGAGGTTCTGGCTACACCTTC
cdr3_aa: CASSLSQGGSGYTF

d_call: TRBD1
v_call: TRBV5-6
clone_size: NA
j_call: TRBJ1-1
cdr3_nt: TGTGCCAGCAGGGAAGCCAGGGGGACTGAAGCTTTCTTT
cdr3_aa: CASREARGTEAFF

d_call: NA
v_call: TRBV30
clone_size: NA
j_call: TRBJ1-1
cdr3_nt: TGTGCCTGGAGTAGTGACCTGGGGGAACGAGCTTTCTTT
cdr3_aa: CAWSSDLGERAFF

d_call: NA
v_call: TRBV19
clone_size: NA
j_call: TRBJ1-3
cdr3_nt: TGTGCCAGTAGTATTTCGGCGAGAGGAAACACCATATATTTT
cdr3_aa: CASSISARGNTIYF

d_call: TRBD1
v_call: TRBV6-6
clone_size: NA
j_call: TRBJ1-2
cdr3_nt: TGTGCCAGCAGTACTGACAGGGCCCAGCCCTATGGCTACACCTTC
cdr3_aa: CASSTDRAQPYGYTF

d_call: TRBD1
v_call: TRBV15
clone_size: NA
j_call: TRBJ1-4
cdr3_nt: TGTGCCACGAATGTCGGGACAGGGGGTGAAAAACTGTTTTTT
cdr3_aa: CATNVGTGGEKLFF

d_call: TRBD1
v_call: TRBV9
clone_size: NA
j_call: TRBJ1-1
cdr3_nt: TGTGCCAGCAGCGCCAAAGGACAGGGGAACACTGAAGCTTTCTTT
cdr3_aa: CASSAKGQGNTEAFF

d_call: TRBD2
v_call: TRBV7-9
clone_size: NA
j_call: TRBJ2-3
cdr3_nt: TGTGCCAGCAGCTTCGGGACTAGCGGGGGATCTGGACGAGATACGCAGTATTTT
cdr3_aa: CASSFGTSGGSGRDTQYF

d_call: NA
v_call: TRBV2
clone_size: once
j_call: TRBJ1-5
cdr3_nt: TGTGCCAGCAACGCAGGCCATACAGCTAGCAATCAGCCCCAGCATTTT
cdr3_aa: CASNAGHTASNQPQHF

d_call: NA
v_call: TRBV18
clone_size: NA
j_call: TRBJ1-2
cdr3_nt: TGTGCCAGCTCACCAAGGACAGATGGCTACACCTTC
cdr3_aa: CASSPRTDGYTF

d_call: NA
v_call: TRBV5-4
clone_size: NA
j_call: TRBJ1-4
cdr3_nt: TGTGCCAGCAGCTTGCCAGGGGTTGCCGAAAAACTGTTTTTT
cdr3_aa: CASSLPGVAEKLFF

d_call: TRBD2
v_call: TRBV4-1
clone_size: once
j_call: TRBJ2-1
cdr3_nt: TGCGCCAGCAGCCAAGATCTGCCTAGCGGGAACGAGCAGTTCTTC
cdr3_aa: CASSQDLPSGNEQFF

d_call: NA
v_call: TRBV20-1
clone_size: NA
j_call: TRBJ1-2
cdr3_nt: TGCAGTGCAGGGGGAAACTATGGCTACACCTTC
cdr3_aa: CSAGGNYGYTF

d_call: NA
v_call: TRBV27
clone_size: NA
j_call: TRBJ2-7
cdr3_nt: TGTGCCAGCAGGCAGGGCTACGAGCAGTACTTC
cdr3_aa: CASRQGYEQYF

d_call: TRBD2
v_call: TRBV5-6
clone_size: NA
j_call: TRBJ2-2
cdr3_nt: TGTGCCAGCAGCTTGGAATTGACTAGCGGAAACACCGGGGAGCTGTTTTTT
cdr3_aa: CASSLELTSGNTGELFF

d_call: NA
v_call: TRBV14
clone_size: NA
j_call: TRBJ2-7
cdr3_nt: TGTGCCAGCAGCCAGAGCCTTTTGGGCGAGCAGTACTTC
cdr3_aa: CASSQSLLGEQYF

d_call: TRBD1
v_call: TRBV7-9
clone_size: NA
j_call: TRBJ1-1
cdr3_nt: TGTGCCAGCAGCTTATTCCGGGACAGGGGCACTGAAGCTTTCTTT
cdr3_aa: CASSLFRDRGTEAFF

d_call: NA
v_call: TRBV21-1
clone_size: NA
j_call: TRBJ2-7
cdr3_nt: TGTGCCAGCATCTTACTTAAGCGGCAGTTACGGGACGAGCAGTACTTC
cdr3_aa: CASILLKRQLRDEQYF

d_call: NA
v_call: TRBV4-1
clone_size: NA
j_call: TRBJ1-2
cdr3_nt: TGCGCCAGCAGCCAAGTAGGTCGACAGCCTACCTATGGCTACACCTTC
cdr3_aa: CASSQVGRQPTYGYTF

d_call: TRBD2
v_call: TRBV7-2
clone_size: NA
j_call: TRBJ2-4
cdr3_nt: TGTGCCAGCAGCCTGACTAGCGCGAACATTCAGTACTTC
cdr3_aa: CASSLTSANIQYF

d_call: TRBD2
v_call: TRBV9
clone_size: NA
j_call: TRBJ2-5
cdr3_nt: TGTGCCAGCAGCGTAGGACTAGCGGCGGGACAAGAGACCCAGTACTTC
cdr3_aa: CASSVGLAAGQETQYF

d_call: NA
v_call: TRBV5-6
clone_size: NA
j_call: TRBJ2-3
cdr3_nt: TGTGCCAGCAGCTTTTCCGGGACTCTCGCAGATACGCAGTATTTT
cdr3_aa: CASSFSGTLADTQYF

d_call: TRBD2
v_call: TRBV4-1
clone_size: NA
j_call: TRBJ2-5
cdr3_nt: TGCGCCAGCAGCCCGCACGAGGGGTGGGGCGGGAGGGGAGAAGAGACCCAGTACTTC
cdr3_aa: CASSPHEGWGGRGEETQYF

d_call: NA
v_call: TRBV9
clone_size: NA
j_call: TRBJ1-3
cdr3_nt: TGTGCCAGCAGCGTAGGCTCTCCGGGGCGGACTGGAAACACCATATATTTT
cdr3_aa: CASSVGSPGRTGNTIYF

d_call: TRBD1
v_call: TRBV4-3
clone_size: NA
j_call: TRBJ1-3
cdr3_nt: TGCGCCAGCAGCCAAGGGGCGGGACAGGGGCTTCTAGACACCATATATTTT
cdr3_aa: CASSQGAGQGLLDTIYF

d_call: TRBD1
v_call: TRBV5-1
clone_size: NA
j_call: TRBJ1-1
cdr3_nt: TGCGCCAGCAGCTCCTGGGACAGGGAGGGTATAAGCACTGAAGCTTTCTTT
cdr3_aa: CASSSWDREGISTEAFF

d_call: NA
v_call: TRBV7-7
clone_size: once
j_call: TRBJ2-2
cdr3_nt: TGTGCAGTAGGTCCGACCGGGGAGCTGTTTTTT
cdr3_aa: CAVGPTGELFF

d_call: TRBD1
v_call: TRBV18
clone_size: NA
j_call: TRBJ2-7
cdr3_nt: TGTGCCAGCTCACCCGGGACAGGGAAAGGCGAGCAGTACTTC
cdr3_aa: CASSPGTGKGEQYF

d_call: NA
v_call: TRBV15
clone_size: NA
j_call: TRBJ2-1
cdr3_nt: TGTGCCACCAGCGCCGCTCCAAGCGGAGGTTCCTACAATGAGCAGTTCTTC
cdr3_aa: CATSAAPSGGSYNEQFF

d_call: TRBD1
v_call: TRBV29-1
clone_size: NA
j_call: TRBJ2-7
cdr3_nt: TGCAGCGTTGGGACGCGGGCAGGGGGCTCGAGAGAGCAGTACTTC
cdr3_aa: CSVGTRAGGSREQYF

d_call: NA
v_call: TRBV7-9
clone_size: NA
j_call: TRBJ1-1
cdr3_nt: TGTGCCAGCAGCGAGGGGACATCCGGGAACACTGAAGCTTTCTTT
cdr3_aa: CASSEGTSGNTEAFF

d_call: NA
v_call: TRBV11-2
clone_size: NA
j_call: TRBJ1-6
cdr3_nt: TGTGCCAGCAGCCAACCATCGACTGGGTATCCACCCCTCCACTTT
cdr3_aa: CASSQPSTGYPPLHF